This T cell receptor (beta chain) was identified in a study of CD8 T cells in ankylosing spondylitis. Quantitative molecular-barcoded 5'-RACE generated the TCR beta libraries. A single record per CDR3 protein comes from TCRdb applying MiXCR to the 5' RACE reads. The sample comprises hundreds of thousands of distinct CDR3 sequences, more than 9.5% of which are singletons, and 6.8% rests with the top ten. Points on this clonotype: Its antigen is not known.

Germline assignment: CDR1 KGHDR and CDR2 SFDVKD. CDR3 size: 16 residues. The V end was cut by 4 bases, the J end by 4 bases, with 13 bases between. Study outcomes and limitations: Fewer than ten highly homologous variants made up a TCR beta motif, and this motif appeared characteristic of ankylosing spondylitis blood. Reportedly, disease-linked clones are significantly enriched in ankylosing spondylitis patients' matched synovial fluid. Earlier literature documents some of the motif variants in reactive arthritis synovial fluid and blood. Disease-associated clones were CD8+ and fairly uncommon in peripheral blood.

The sequenced sample consisted of blood, either unsorted or a sorted T cell fraction (not recorded which). This receptor was taken from a male donor with ankylosing spondylitis. This sequence joins TRBV24-1 and TRBJ2-6; D remains unclear. The CDR3 DNA is TGTGCCACCAGTGACCCCGGCCAATTAGGGGCCAACGTCCTGACTTTC. It is translated as CATSDPGQLGANVLTF.